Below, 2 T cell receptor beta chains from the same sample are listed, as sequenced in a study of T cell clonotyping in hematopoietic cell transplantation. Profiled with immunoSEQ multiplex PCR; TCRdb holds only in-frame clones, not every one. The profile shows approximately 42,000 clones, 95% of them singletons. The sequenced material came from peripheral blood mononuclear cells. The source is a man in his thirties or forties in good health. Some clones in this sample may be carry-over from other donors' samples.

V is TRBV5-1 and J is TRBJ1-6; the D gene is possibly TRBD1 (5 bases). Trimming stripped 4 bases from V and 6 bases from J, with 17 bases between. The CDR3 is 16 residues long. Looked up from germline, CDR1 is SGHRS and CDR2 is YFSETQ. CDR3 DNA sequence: TGCGCCAGCAGCCTTCAACCGACGGGGGGTAATTCACCCCTCCACTTT. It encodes CASSLQPTGGNSPLHF.

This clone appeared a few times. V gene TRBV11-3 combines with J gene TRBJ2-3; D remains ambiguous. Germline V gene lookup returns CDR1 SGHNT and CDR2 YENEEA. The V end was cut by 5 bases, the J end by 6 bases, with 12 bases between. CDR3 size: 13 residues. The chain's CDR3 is CASSLLSSDTQYF. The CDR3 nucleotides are TGTGCCAGCAGCCTCCTGTCCTCCGATACGCAGTATTTT.